Given below is one T cell receptor beta chain in context. Its antigen is unknown. Second-dose schedules of about 4 or about 12 weeks were combined. The sample belongs to a study of T cell responses to AZD1222 COVID-19 vaccine. TCRdb's copy holds only in-frame clones and misses some; the assay was immunoSEQ multiplex PCR. This table holds 180,000 or so clones, approximately 95% found once. Study outcomes and limitations: Vaccine-related CD4 TCRs covered spike, predominating at 160-218 and 743-854.

This CDR3 region has 15 residues. Trimming removed 0 bases from V and 9 bases from J, with 15 bases in between. CDR1 and CDR2 from the germline V gene are MNHEY and SVGAGI. This clonotype originated in an adult who received the AZD1222 COVID-19 vaccine. The V call is TRBV6-5, the J call TRBJ2-1, with no clear D. The specimen comprised peripheral blood, sampled 28 days after the second AZD1222 dose. As DNA, the CDR3 is TGTGCCAGCAGTTACTCGATGGTTGGCAAAATTGAGCAGTTCTTC. Its protein is CASSYSMVGKIEQFF.